The rows below give T cell receptor beta chains drawn from one sample of a study of HIV-infected children after antiretroviral therapy interruption. TCRdb passed the 3' RACE reads through MiXCR, listing each CDR3 protein once. The profile covers more than 75,000 distinct CDR3 sequences, with about 7% appearing a single time and roughly 1.1% taken by the ten largest. The input for sequencing was CD45RA+ CD4+ T cells from PBMCs, pooled from several time points, taken from a donor given antiretroviral therapy, either interrupted or continuous. These receptors were obtained from a pool of human donors with HIV. Both conserved end residues are part of each CDR3. A D gene is named only where the DNA matches it firmly. Clone size appears in some rows only: once, few, many, or a class for an expanded clone.

-,TRBJ1-5,many,TRBV29-1,TGCAGCGTTGAAGAGGGCGGCCCGGGGCAGCCCCAGCATTTT,CSVEEGGPGQPQHF
-,TRBJ1-5,many,TRBV12-3/TRBV12-4,TGTGCCAGCAGTTTTTTCGAAGATCAGCCCCAGCATTTT,CASSFFEDQPQHF
TRBD2,TRBJ2-2,few,TRBV7-8,TGTGCCAGCAGCTTATACAGCGGGGGGGCCGGTAACACCGGGGAGCTGTTTTTT,CASSLYSGGAGNTGELFF
-,TRBJ2-5,many,TRBV5-1,TGCGCCAGCAGCTTACGTCCGACTGGGGGGAGAGAGACCCAGTACTTC,CASSLRPTGGRETQYF
-,TRBJ1-5,few,TRBV3-1,TGTGCCAGCAGCCAAGATTCGAATCAGCCCCAGCATTTT,CASSQDSNQPQHF
TRBD1,TRBJ2-2,many,TRBV24-1,TGTGCCACCAGTGATCGGCGACAGGGGTCCGGGGAGCTGTTTTTT,CATSDRRQGSGELFF
TRBD1,TRBJ1-1,many,TRBV4-1,TGCGCCAGCAGCCAACTTCACAGGGGAATGAACACTGAAGCTTTCTTT,CASSQLHRGMNTEAFF
-,TRBJ1-2,few,TRBV12-3/TRBV12-4,TGTGCCAGCAGTTTTGGGGTCGCCGCGGGCTACACCTTC,CASSFGVAAGYTF
-,TRBJ1-2,-,TRBV12-3/TRBV12-4,TGTGCCAGCACCCGTGATCCTTTCTATGGCTACACCTTC,CASTRDPFYGYTF
TRBD1,TRBJ1-2,many,TRBV7-2,TGTGCCAGCAGCTTAGACTCAGACAGGGTAGCGGGTGGCTACACCTTC,CASSLDSDRVAGGYTF
-,TRBJ1-6,many,TRBV7-9,TGTGCCAGCAGCTTAGCAGGGGTTGTACGCCTTAATTCACCCCTCCACTTT,CASSLAGVVRLNSPLHF
-,TRBJ2-5,-,TRBV29-1,TGCAGCGCCTTCCGGGACGTCCCCACTAGCACAGATACGCAGTACTTC,CSAFRDVPTSTDTQYF
TRBD2,TRBJ2-7,many,TRBV19,TGTGCCAGTAGCCCGTTTTCGGGGGGGAATATCGAGTACGAGCAGTACTTC,CASSPFSGGNIEYEQYF
-,TRBJ1-5,many,TRBV10-3,TGTGCCATCAGTGAGGGCCAGAAAGAAACCCAGCATTTT,CAISEGQKETQHF